The 32 T cell receptor beta chains in this list originate from one sample, sequenced in a study of cytomegalovirus exposure and HLA in healthy donors. Sequencing was performed with immunoSEQ multiplex PCR; in TCRdb, only in-frame clones are kept and a portion is missing. The table includes over 200,000 clones, around nine tenths detected once. Sequencing was done on a sample of PBMCs. These receptors were taken from a woman younger than 35 in good health and CMV-seronegative.

This clone was seen a handful of times. In nucleotides, the CDR3 is TGTGCCAGCAGCCCGGGACAGGGAAGGACTGAAGCTTTCTTT. Protein product: CASSPGQGRTEAFF. The chain combines TRBV7-2 with TRBJ1-1; 9 positions match TRBD1. The V gene end was trimmed by 5 bases and the J gene end by 5 bases; junction bases not matched to a gene: 6. This CDR3 is 14 amino acids long. CDR1 SGHTA and CDR2 FQGNSA come from the germline V gene. The complete variable domain, with remaining parts taken from reference TRBV7-2 and TRBJ1-1, reads GAGVSQSPSNKVTEKGKDVELRCDPISGHTALYWYRQSLGQGLEFLIYFQGNSAPDKSGLPSDRFSAERTGGSVSTLTIQRTQQEDSAVYLCASSPGQGRTEAFFGQGTRLTVV.

The chain has TRBV21-1 and TRBJ2-2; TRBD2 is taken as the D call from the table, unchecked against the DNA. TRBV21-1 counts as a pseudogene. The CDR3 runs 18 residues. Here the CDR3 reads CASSKEGCLRQNTGELFF. CDR3 in DNA: TGTGCCAGCAGCAAGGAGGGTTGTTTGAGACAGAACACCGGGGAGCTGTTTTTT.

This clone has just one count. The chain has TRBV27 and TRBJ1-1; D perhaps matches TRBD1 (5 bases). The CDR3 contains 13 residues. Looked up from germline, CDR1 is MNHEY and CDR2 is SMNVEV (reference sequence). V dropped 3 bases and J dropped 7 bases, with 12 bases sitting between them. In DNA form, the CDR3 reads TGTGCCAGCAGTTTGGGTACAGGTGATGAAGCTTTCTTT. Amino acid sequence: CASSLGTGDEAFF.

The rearrangement joins TRBV6-5 to TRBJ2-7, with 13 bases lining up with TRBD2. The CDR3 is 16 amino acids. V shed 1 base, J shed 4 bases, and the junction held 4 bases outside the gene matches. Germline V gives CDR1 MNHEY, CDR2 SVGAGI. The CDR3 here is CASSYFRLAGGYEQYF. CDR3 nucleotide sequence: TGTGCCAGCAGTTACTTCCGACTAGCGGGAGGTTACGAGCAGTACTTC.

This sequence joins TRBV14 and TRBJ2-7; the match to TRBD2 covers 13 bases. Germline V lookup: CDR1 SGHDN, CDR2 FVKESK. The V segment lost 2 bases and the J segment 4 bases; nucleotides outside the gene matches: 14. The CDR3 length is 19 residues. CDR3 region: CASSQNVGLAGVFGYEQYF. In DNA, the CDR3 is TGTGCCAGCAGCCAAAATGTTGGACTAGCGGGAGTTTTCGGGTACGAGCAGTACTTC.

This clone was seen a single time. The chain couples TRBV9 to TRBJ2-3; TRBD2 aligns across 10 bases. The V and J ends lost 0 bases and 5 bases, in that order; junction bases with no gene match: 6. The CDR3 covers 16 residues. Per the germline V gene, CDR1 is SGDLS and CDR2 is YYNGEE. The CDR3 sequence is CASSVAAGGPGDTQYF. CDR3 DNA sequence: TGTGCCAGCAGCGTAGCAGCGGGAGGGCCCGGAGATACGCAGTATTTT.

In its sample, this clone was seen a few times. The rearrangement uses TRBV30 and TRBJ2-7; D ambiguous. Trimming shortened V by 2 bases and J by 3 bases, and 11 bases separated the two germline ends. Germline CDR1 reads GTSNPN; CDR2 reads SVGIG (reference sequence). CDR3 size: 13 residues. CDR3 in amino acids: CAWSSLIVYEQYF. The CDR3 DNA reads as TGTGCCTGGAGTTCCCTGATAGTCTACGAGCAGTACTTC.

The V and J genes are TRBV5-1 and TRBJ2-3; 10 bases line up with TRBD2. Germline CDR1 reads SGHRS; CDR2 reads YFSETQ. There are 16 residues in the CDR3. The J segment lost 2 bases and the V segment lost 4 bases, leaving 7 bases of the junction unmatched. CDR3 bases: TGCGCCAGCAGCCCCACTAGCGGGGTTTACACAGATACGCAGTATTTT. It specifies CASSPTSGVYTDTQYF. Variable domain in full (rest from reference TRBV5-1 and TRBJ2-3): KAGVTQTPRYLIKTRGQQVTLSCSPISGHRSVSWYQQTPGQGLQFLFEYFSETQRNKGNFPGRFSGRQFSNSRSEMNVSTLELGDSALYLCASSPTSGVYTDTQYFGPGTRLTVL.

This clone was seen a few times. The chain couples TRBV2 to TRBJ1-5, with 8 bases matching TRBD1. Germline V CDR1 and CDR2: SNHLY, FYNNEI. CDR3 length: 14 residues. Trimming took 8 bases from V and 3 from J; bases not matched to a gene: 6. This chain's CDR3 is CASDGTGANQPQHF. For the CDR3, the DNA is TGTGCCAGCGACGGGACAGGAGCCAATCAGCCCCAGCATTTT.

The chain employs TRBV27 and TRBJ2-1; unclear D gene. The ends were cut back, 1 base at V and 0 bases at J, with 10 bases in the middle. The CDR3 loop spans 16 amino acids. CDR1 and CDR2 (germline): MNHEY, SMNVEV (reference sequence). CDR3 in amino acids: CASSLLAFSSYNEQFF. Here the CDR3 DNA reads TGTGCCAGCAGTTTATTGGCTTTCAGCTCCTACAATGAGCAGTTCTTC.

The chain is built from TRBV7-9 and TRBJ2-1; D unclear. The CDR3 has 13 residues. The V and J ends lost 0 bases and 9 bases respectively, with 9 bases between them. Per germline, CDR1 SEHNR and CDR2 FQNEAQ (reference sequence). Written as DNA, the CDR3 is TGTGCCAGCAGCTTAGCCTCAATCGGTGAGCAGTTCTTC. Translation gives CASSLASIGEQFF.

J is TRBJ1-4 and V is TRBV5-4, with TRBD1 matching 7 bases. Losses at the gene ends were 4 bases for V and 8 bases for J; bases not matched to a gene: 14. CDR1 is SGHNT and CDR2 is YYREEE in the germline V gene (reference sequence). This CDR3 comprises 16 residues. The DNA of the CDR3 is TGTGCCAGCAGCAGTCGCGACAGGGACCAACTGGAAAAACTGTTTTTT. Its translation is CASSSRDRDQLEKLFF.

With respect to this clone: At one end the junction does not follow the germline gene, possibly because of a read error. The chain combines TRBV7-3 with TRBJ2-1; possible D gene TRBD1, 5 bases. Germline CDR1 and CDR2: SGHTA and FQGTGA. The CDR3 consists of 16 residues. The CDR3 DNA is TGTGCCAGCGGCTTTAAGGGTCAGGGCTCCTACAATGAGCAGTTCTTC. Translation: CASGFKGQGSYNEQFF.

The chain links TRBV4-1 to TRBJ2-7; a possible D gene is TRBD2 (6 bases). The CDR3 has 16 amino acids. Germline V lookup: CDR1 MGHRA, CDR2 YSYEKL. V lost 4 bases and J 1 base, leaving 17 bases between the germline ends. The DNA of the CDR3 is TGCGCCAGCAGCCCCCGACGTCTAGCGAGATCCTACGAGCAGTACTTC. It specifies CASSPRRLARSYEQYF.

A few counts support this clone. V and J are TRBV27 and TRBJ1-2; no definite D call. Per the germline V gene, CDR1 is MNHEY and CDR2 is SMNVEV (reference sequence). Trimming shortened V by 6 bases and J by 4 bases, and 12 bases separated the two germline ends. The CDR3 length is 13 residues. In DNA form, the CDR3 reads TGTGCCAGCAGCCTTGACGGGAGCTATGGCTACACCTTC. This sequence encodes CASSLDGSYGYTF.

The chain recombines TRBV4-1 with TRBJ1-5; 8 nucleotides agree with TRBD1. Germline V gene data show CDR1 as MGHRA and CDR2 as YSYEKL. J lost 2 bases, V lost 3 bases, and 3 bases had no gene match. This CDR3 is 15 amino acids long. The CDR3 coding sequence is TGCGCCAGCAGCCAGACAGGGGTAGGCAATCAGCCCCAGCATTTT. Translation: CASSQTGVGNQPQHF.

J is TRBJ2-3 and V is TRBV29-1; 9 bases match TRBD2. The CDR3 loop spans 15 amino acids. CDR1 and CDR2 from the germline V gene are SQVTM and ANQGSEA. The V gene end was trimmed by 4 bases and the J gene end by 3 bases; junction bases not matched to a gene: 8. CDR3 sequence: CSVVAAGGKTDTQYF. Here the CDR3 DNA reads TGCAGCGTTGTTGCCGCGGGAGGGAAAACAGATACGCAGTATTTT.

This chain connects TRBV7-2 to TRBJ1-2; TRBD1 agrees at 7 bases. The V segment lost 5 bases and the J segment 7 bases; nucleotides outside the gene matches: 7. CDR3 length: 13 residues. In germline, CDR1 is SGHTA, CDR2 FQGNSA. The CDR3 reads CASSQQTGFGYTF. In DNA form, the CDR3 reads TGTGCCAGCAGCCAACAGACAGGGTTTGGCTACACCTTC.

The V call is TRBV28, the J call TRBJ2-7, with TRBD2 matching 7 bases. Germline V gene sequence: CDR1 MDHEN, CDR2 SYDVKM. V shed 3 bases and J 3 bases; nucleotides not matched to a gene: 5. This CDR3 has 14 amino acids. CDR3 bases: TGTGCCAGCAGTTTCGGGGGGAGCAGCTACGAGCAGTACTTC. Translating gives CASSFGGSSYEQYF.

V gene TRBV4-3 combines with J gene TRBJ2-1, with D possibly matching TRBD2 (6 bases). The CDR3 loop spans 16 amino acids. Deletions cut 4 bases from V and 1 base from J, with 14 bases between. CDR1 is LGHNA and CDR2 is YSLEER in the germline V gene. The CDR3 DNA is TGCGCCAGCAGCCCCTCCCCCCTAGCGTCCTACAATGAGCAGTTCTTC. Translating gives CASSPSPLASYNEQFF.

The J gene is TRBJ2-1, the V gene TRBV27, with TRBD2 identical over 7 bases. The V gene end was trimmed by 3 bases and the J gene end by 4 bases; junction bases not matched to a gene: 6. Per germline, CDR1 MNHEY and CDR2 SMNVEV (reference sequence). This CDR3 region has 15 residues. The CDR3 loop reads CASSFESGKYNEQFF. Here the CDR3 DNA reads TGTGCCAGCAGTTTTGAAAGCGGGAAATACAATGAGCAGTTCTTC.

The chain couples TRBV29-1 to TRBJ2-3; 8 bases align to TRBD2. The trim removed 4 bases at V and 0 bases at J, leaving 6 bases unmatched. The CDR3 length is 15 residues. Germline V gene data show CDR1 as SQVTM and CDR2 as ANQGSEA. The CDR3, as DNA: TGCAGCGTTGTCGAGAGCGGGGGAAGCACAGATACGCAGTATTTT. Its translation is CSVVESGGSTDTQYF.

This chain uses TRBV9 with TRBJ2-1; the match to TRBD1 covers 7 bases. Germline CDR1 reads SGDLS; CDR2 reads YYNGEE. The CDR3 runs to 12 residues. V shed 3 bases, J shed 9 bases, and the junction held 3 bases outside the gene matches. Here the CDR3 reads CASSAPGGEQFF. The CDR3 DNA follows: TGTGCCAGCAGCGCCCCAGGGGGTGAGCAGTTCTTC.

V is TRBV9 and J is TRBJ2-1, with D perhaps TRBD2 (6 bases). V dropped 4 bases and J dropped 3 bases, with 11 bases sitting between them. Germline-derived CDR1 and CDR2 are SGDLS and YYNGEE. This CDR3 comprises 14 residues. CDR3 in DNA: TGTGCCAGCAGCCCCGGGACTGTCTACAATGAGCAGTTCTTC. It is translated as CASSPGTVYNEQFF.

The chain recombines TRBV4-1 with TRBJ2-7; the match to TRBD2 covers 11 bases. CDR3 length: 15 amino acids. V gave up 3 bases and J gave up 6 bases; unmatched junction bases: 7. The germline gives CDR1 MGHRA, CDR2 YSYEKL. CDR3 in DNA: TGCGCCAGCAGCCATTTTAGCGGGAGGGCCGGCGAGCAGTACTTC. Its protein product is CASSHFSGRAGEQYF.

This chain uses TRBV14 with TRBJ2-7; D gene ambiguous. This CDR3 spans 14 amino acids. The V and J ends lost 0 bases and 5 bases respectively, with 11 bases between them. Germline-derived CDR1 and CDR2 are SGHDN and FVKESK. The CDR3 protein is CASSQDIIGDEQYF. The CDR3 DNA sequence: TGTGCCAGCAGCCAAGATATAATCGGAGACGAGCAGTACTTC.

The V gene is TRBV7-2, the J gene TRBJ2-7, with 16 bases fitting TRBD2. With 1 base clipped from V and 2 bases from J, the junction kept 5 bases outside the gene matches. The CDR3 has 18 residues. Germline assignment: CDR1 SGHTA and CDR2 FQGNSA. The CDR3 region has the DNA TGTGCCAGCAGCTTAGGCGGGACTAGCGGGAGGGCCCCCTACGAGCAGTACTTC. Protein sequence: CASSLGGTSGRAPYEQYF.

The chain couples TRBV5-1 to TRBJ1-2; maybe TRBD1 (6 bases). Germline values: CDR1 SGHRS, CDR2 YFSETQ. The CDR3 consists of 14 residues. V shed 2 bases and J shed 6 bases, with 14 bases lying between them. The chain's CDR3 is CASSFPDRFDGYTF. The DNA of the CDR3 is TGCGCCAGCAGCTTTCCCGACAGGTTCGATGGCTACACCTTC.

The rearrangement joins TRBV2 to TRBJ2-7; D call uncertain. V gave up 4 bases and J gave up 4 bases, with 8 bases separating them. The CDR3 sequence is 12 residues long. Germline V CDR1 and CDR2: SNHLY, FYNNEI. This CDR3 is CASSVQEYEQYF. The CDR3 DNA is TGTGCCAGCAGTGTCCAAGAGTACGAGCAGTACTTC.

V usage is TRBV10-2 and J usage is TRBJ2-1; TRBD2 might be the D (7 bases). The CDR3 runs to 17 residues. Germline loops: CDR1 WSHSY, CDR2 SAAADI. V was trimmed by 6 bases and J by 0 bases, leaving 18 bases between them. The CDR3, as DNA: TGCGCCAGCAGACGCTCCGGGGGCGGGGGCTCCTACAATGAGCAGTTCTTC. Encoded protein: CASRRSGGGGSYNEQFF.

This chain joins TRBV5-8 and TRBJ1-2; D is undetermined. Deletions cut 2 bases from V and 3 bases from J, with 8 bases between. The V gene's germline CDR1 is SGHTS and CDR2 YDEGEE. This CDR3 spans 13 amino acids. The CDR3 reads CASSFRGYYGYTF. The CDR3 nucleotides are TGTGCCAGCAGCTTTCGGGGATACTATGGCTACACCTTC.

The rearrangement uses TRBV5-1 and TRBJ2-5; TRBD1 matches at 7 bases. This CDR3 has 14 amino acids. V gave up 4 bases and J gave up 1 base; unmatched junction bases: 4. Looked up from germline, CDR1 is SGHRS and CDR2 is YFSETQ. Written as DNA, the CDR3 is TGCGCCAGCAGCCCGGACAGGCCCCAAGAGACCCAGTACTTC. Its protein is CASSPDRPQETQYF.